The rows below give T cell receptor beta chains drawn from one sample of a study of beta chain features in type 1 diabetes. TCRdb's copy holds only in-frame clones and misses some; the assay was immunoSEQ multiplex PCR. The table has 500,000 to 650,000 clones, around 12% seen once; the top ten hold around 0.12%. The specimen sequenced was naive CD4+ T cells from blood. The source of these receptors is a man under 40 with type 1 diabetes. The CDR3 runs from the conserved cysteine through the conserved F or W. A D gene is named only where the DNA matches it firmly. Only some rows state a clone size, as once, few, many or a class for expanded clones.

v_gene	d_gene	j_gene	abundance	CDR3nt	CDR3aa
TRBV11-3	.	TRBJ2-1	.	TGTGCCAGCAGCTTAGGGCAGGGCACCGAGCAGTTCTTC	CASSLGQGTEQFF
TRBV6-5	.	TRBJ2-2	few	TGTGCCAGCAGTTACTCTGGGGGGAACACCGGGGAGCTGTTTTTT	CASSYSGGNTGELFF
TRBV7-2	TRBD2	TRBJ2-5	few	TGTGCCAGCAGCTTAGTTCCCCCTAGCGGGGGGTCCCAAGAGACCCAGTACTTC	CASSLVPPSGGSQETQYF
TRBV7-2	.	TRBJ2-3	.	TGTGCCAGCAGCTTTGCAGGGGCAGATACGCAGTATTTT	CASSFAGADTQYF
TRBV10-3	.	TRBJ2-2	.	TGTGCCATCAAAGATCTCGAGGTTGGCGGGGAGCTGTTTTTT	CAIKDLEVGGELFF
TRBV5-6	.	TRBJ2-3	.	TGTGCCAGCAGCTCCACCTTCGGCGGTACGCAGTATTTT	CASSSTFGGTQYF
TRBV5-1	.	TRBJ2-3	few	TGCGCCAGCAGCTCTGGACCAGATACGCAGTATTTT	CASSSGPDTQYF
TRBV10-3	TRBD2	TRBJ2-3	.	TGTGCCATCGGACTAGGGACGGGTAGCACAGATACGCAGTATTTT	CAIGLGTGSTDTQYF
TRBV7-9	.	TRBJ1-1	few	TGTGCCAGCAGCTCCCTGAGGACTGAAGCTTTCTTT	CASSSLRTEAFF
TRBV18	.	TRBJ1-2	few	TGTGCCAGCTCACCGGAAGACAACTATGGCTACACCTTC	CASSPEDNYGYTF
TRBV18	.	TRBJ1-5	.	TGTGCCAGCTCACCAGGATCCGGGGCCCATCAGCCCCAGCATTTT	CASSPGSGAHQPQHF
TRBV25-1	.	TRBJ1-6	.	TGTGCCAGCAGTGATGGGAGGAGCTCCTATAATTCACCCCTCCACTTT	CASSDGRSSYNSPLHF
TRBV7-9	TRBD1	TRBJ1-4	.	TGTGCCAGCAGCTTGGGACAGCGGAATGAAAAACTGTTTTTT	CASSLGQRNEKLFF
TRBV7-2	.	TRBJ2-3	.	TGTGCCAGCAGCTTATCCAGGGAAACAGATACGCAGTATTTT	CASSLSRETDTQYF
TRBV30	.	TRBJ2-2	few	TGTGCCTGGAGCCCACCGGACAGACCGAACACCGGGGAGCTGTTTTTT	CAWSPPDRPNTGELFF
TRBV2	TRBD1	TRBJ2-1	.	TGTGCCAGCACTACACAGGGGTCATCTTACAATGAGCAGTTCTTC	CASTTQGSSYNEQFF
TRBV27	TRBD1	TRBJ1-2	few	TGTGCCAGCACCGGGTCAGGGGGCAGTAATGGCTACACCTTC	CASTGSGGSNGYTF
TRBV7-9	.	TRBJ1-4	few	TGTGCCAGCAGCTTAGGGTCCCAGGGTATGGCAAAACTGTTTTTT	CASSLGSQGMAKLFF
TRBV6-5	TRBD1	TRBJ2-7	.	TGTGCCAGCAGTCAGACAGGGGTGCAGAGATACGAGCAGTACTTC	CASSQTGVQRYEQYF
TRBV7-2	.	TRBJ1-5	.	TGTGCCAGCAGCTCACAGGACAATCAGCCCCAGCATTTT	CASSSQDNQPQHF
TRBV13	TRBD1	TRBJ2-7	few	TGTGCCAGCAGCGGACAGGGTCTTTACGAGCAGTACTTC	CASSGQGLYEQYF
TRBV5-6	TRBD1	TRBJ2-2	few	TGTGCCAGCAGCCGGAAGGACAGGGACACCGGGGAGCTGTTTTTT	CASSRKDRDTGELFF
TRBV13	.	TRBJ2-3	few	TGTGCCAGCAGCTTAACTAGCATAGGGAATACGCAGTATTTT	CASSLTSIGNTQYF
TRBV14	TRBD1	TRBJ1-6	few	TGTGCCAGCAGCCAAGATAACACAGGGGGGACACGGTCACCCCTCCACTTT	CASSQDNTGGTRSPLHF
TRBV4-2	TRBD1	TRBJ1-3	.	TGTGCCAGCAGCCCACAGGGGTCTGGAAACACCATATATTTT	CASSPQGSGNTIYF
TRBV6-5	.	TRBJ2-7	.	TGTGCCAGCAGGGACAGTGACTACGAGCAGTACTTC	CASRDSDYEQYF
TRBV18	TRBD1	TRBJ2-7	.	TGTGCCAGCTCACTGACAGGGGGCGCGGGCTACGAGCAGTACTTC	CASSLTGGAGYEQYF
TRBV29-1	.	TRBJ1-3	.	TGCAGCGTTGGAATACGGGGGACCTCTGGAAACACCATATATTTT	CSVGIRGTSGNTIYF
TRBV29-1	.	TRBJ1-1	few	TGCAGCGTTGAAAGGGTCTTGAACACTGAAGCTTTCTTT	CSVERVLNTEAFF
TRBV4-3	TRBD1	TRBJ2-7	.	TGCGCCAGCAGCCAAGACCGGGACAGGGACAACGAGCAGTACTTC	CASSQDRDRDNEQYF
TRBV18	.	TRBJ2-5	.	TGTGCCAGCTCACCACGGGTCGGGGAAGAGACCCAGTACTTC	CASSPRVGEETQYF
TRBV7-2	TRBD1	TRBJ2-7	few	TGTGCCAGCAGCGTCAGGGGGTCCCCCGCCTACGAGCAGTACTTC	CASSVRGSPAYEQYF
TRBV27	.	TRBJ1-2	few	TGTGCTACTACTAGGGACCTGGGTAAAGGCTACACCTTC	CATTRDLGKGYTF
TRBV5-1	.	TRBJ2-2	.	TGCGCCAGTGGGCTGGATGGGAAAACCGGGGAGCTGTTTTTT	CASGLDGKTGELFF
TRBV29-1	.	TRBJ1-5	.	TGCAGCGTCTCGAGGGGGGGAGATCAGCCCCAGCATTTT	CSVSRGGDQPQHF
TRBV25-1	.	TRBJ2-7	.	TGTGCCAGCAGTGAAGAGGGGTCCCCCTCCTACGAGCAGTACTTC	CASSEEGSPSYEQYF
TRBV11-3	TRBD2	TRBJ2-3	few	TGTGCCAGCACCCTCCCTTCAGGATGCGCGGGGGACTTCACAGATACGCAGTATTTT	CASTLPSGCAGDFTDTQYF
TRBV18	TRBD1	TRBJ2-3	.	TGTGCCAGCTCACCATCCAACGGACAGGGATCGGATACGCAGTATTTT	CASSPSNGQGSDTQYF
TRBV9	.	TRBJ1-1	.	TGTGCCAGCAGCGTTGGGACGCCGAACACTGAAGCTTTCTTT	CASSVGTPNTEAFF
TRBV6-5	.	TRBJ1-5	.	TGTGCCAGCAGTTACCGTAGGTATAGCAATCAGCCCCAGCATTTT	CASSYRRYSNQPQHF
TRBV11-2	TRBD1	TRBJ1-2	few	TGTGCCAGCAGCTTAATTGGTCGACAGGGCTACGGCTACACCTTC	CASSLIGRQGYGYTF
TRBV4-3	.	TRBJ1-2	few	TGCGCCAGCAGCCGAGAGACAGAGGGCTATGGCTACACCTTC	CASSRETEGYGYTF
TRBV19	.	TRBJ2-7	.	TGTGCCAGTAGTTCTGGCAGGGGTGCCTACGAGCAGTACTTC	CASSSGRGAYEQYF
TRBV5-1	.	TRBJ2-7	.	TGCGCCAGCAGCGCTTCCTACGAGCAGTACTTC	CASSASYEQYF
TRBV30	.	TRBJ2-3	few	TGTGCCTGGAACTTCGGGGGTGATACGCAGTATTTT	CAWNFGGDTQYF
TRBV4-3	TRBD1	TRBJ2-7	few	TGCGCCAGCAGCCAAGATTGGCACGACAGGGTTTGGGAGCAGTACTTC	CASSQDWHDRVWEQYF